The 6 T cell receptor beta chains presented below share a single source sample, sequenced in a study of T cell responses to AZD1222 COVID-19 vaccine. TCRdb keeps only in-frame clones here, not all; method: immunoSEQ multiplex PCR. Of 80,000 to 100,000 clones listed, 70% to 90% are singletons. Sequencing used peripheral blood, obtained 28 days after the second AZD1222 dose. These receptors came from an adult who received the AZD1222 COVID-19 vaccine.

This clone has only one observation. V and J are TRBV5-6 and TRBJ2-3, with D possibly called TRBD1 or TRBD2 (5 bases each). Germline assignment: CDR1 SGHDT and CDR2 YYEEEE. The CDR3 sequence is 14 residues long. The V gene lost 0 bases and the J gene lost 2 bases, with 7 bases spanning the gap. The CDR3 region has the DNA TGTGCCAGCAGCTTGGGGGGACCCACAGATACGCAGTATTTT. Translating it yields CASSLGGPTDTQYF.

The V gene is TRBV4-2, the J gene TRBJ2-1, with 13 bases matching TRBD2. Germline trimming cut 1 base from V and 3 bases from J; bases unmatched to any gene: 3. The CDR3 spans 17 residues. Per germline, CDR1 LGHNA and CDR2 YNFKEQ. The CDR3 region is CASSQGLAGGNYNEQFF. DNA for the CDR3: TGTGCCAGCAGCCAAGGACTAGCGGGGGGCAACTACAATGAGCAGTTCTTC.

The chain recombines TRBV12-3 or TRBV12-4 with TRBJ1-1; D gene ambiguous. The CDR3 contains 12 residues. V was trimmed by 6 bases and J by 10 bases, leaving 15 bases between them. DNA of the CDR3: TGTGCCAGCAGCTCCTGGACTTCCGGAGCTTTCTTT. Translating it yields CASSSWTSGAFF.

The rearrangement joins TRBV5-6 to TRBJ1-2; 8 bases match TRBD1. The CDR3 has 14 amino acids. Germline CDR1 reads SGHDT; CDR2 reads YYEEEE. Germline trimming cut 0 bases from V and 8 bases from J; bases unmatched to any gene: 6. The CDR3 is CASSLVQGAEGYTF. DNA of the CDR3: TGTGCCAGCAGCTTGGTTCAGGGGGCGGAAGGCTACACCTTC. The full variable domain, in which reference TRBV5-6 and TRBJ1-2 provide the parts outside the CDR3, is DAGVTQSPTHLIKTRGQQVTLRCSPKSGHDTVSWYQQALGQGPQFIFQYYEEEERQRGNFPDRFSGHQFPNYSSELNVNALLLGDSALYLCASSLVQGAEGYTFGSGTRLTVV.

This chain joins TRBV10-3 and TRBJ2-3; TRBD2 aligns across 8 bases. J lost 3 bases, V lost 8 bases, and 7 bases had no gene match. Germline V CDR1 and CDR2: ENHRY, SYGVKD. The CDR3 is 14 residues long. CDR3 amino acids: CAIHGGAGTDTQYF. CDR3 coding DNA: TGTGCCATCCACGGGGGGGCCGGGACAGATACGCAGTATTTT.

J is TRBJ1-6 and V is TRBV9; a weak D match, TRBD1 (6 bases). CDR1 SGDLS and CDR2 YYNGEE come from the germline V gene. V was pared by 4 bases and J by 13 bases, with 27 bases between. There are 17 residues in the CDR3. Here the CDR3 reads CASSSSPGGEQGIPLHF. CDR3 coding DNA: TGTGCCAGCAGCTCCTCCCCTGGGGGGGAACAGGGTATTCCCCTCCACTTT.